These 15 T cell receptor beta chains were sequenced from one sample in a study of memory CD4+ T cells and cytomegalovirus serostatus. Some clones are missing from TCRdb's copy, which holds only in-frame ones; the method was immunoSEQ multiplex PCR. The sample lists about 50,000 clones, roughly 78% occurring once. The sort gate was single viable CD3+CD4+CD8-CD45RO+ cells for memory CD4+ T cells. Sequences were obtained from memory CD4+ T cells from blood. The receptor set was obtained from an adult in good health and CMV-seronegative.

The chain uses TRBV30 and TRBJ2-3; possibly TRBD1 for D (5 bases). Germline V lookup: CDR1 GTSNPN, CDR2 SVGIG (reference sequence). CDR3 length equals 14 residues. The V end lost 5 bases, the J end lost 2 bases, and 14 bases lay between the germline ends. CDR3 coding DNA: TGTGCCTGGTGGGGCCGTTCCCCCACAGATACGCAGTATTTT. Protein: CAWWGRSPTDTQYF.

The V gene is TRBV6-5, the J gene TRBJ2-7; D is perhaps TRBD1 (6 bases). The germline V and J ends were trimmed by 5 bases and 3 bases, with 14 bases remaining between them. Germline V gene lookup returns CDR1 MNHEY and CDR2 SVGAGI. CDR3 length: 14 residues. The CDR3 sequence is CASSTYVQGYEQYF. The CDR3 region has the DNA TGTGCCAGCAGTACCTATGTACAGGGCTACGAGCAGTACTTC.

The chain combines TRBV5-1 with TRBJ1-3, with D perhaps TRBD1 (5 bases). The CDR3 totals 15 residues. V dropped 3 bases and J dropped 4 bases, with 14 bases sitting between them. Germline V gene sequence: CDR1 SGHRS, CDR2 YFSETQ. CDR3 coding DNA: TGCGCCAGCAGCTCGGCCCAGGGTCAAGGAAACACCATATATTTT. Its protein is CASSSAQGQGNTIYF.

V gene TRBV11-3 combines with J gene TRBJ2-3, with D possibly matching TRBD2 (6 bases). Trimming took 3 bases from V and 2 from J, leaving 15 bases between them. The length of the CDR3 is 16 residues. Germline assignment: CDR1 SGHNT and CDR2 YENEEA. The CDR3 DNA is TGTGCCAGCAGCTTGGGGACTTCCTCCTTCACAGATACGCAGTATTTT. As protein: CASSLGTSSFTDTQYF.

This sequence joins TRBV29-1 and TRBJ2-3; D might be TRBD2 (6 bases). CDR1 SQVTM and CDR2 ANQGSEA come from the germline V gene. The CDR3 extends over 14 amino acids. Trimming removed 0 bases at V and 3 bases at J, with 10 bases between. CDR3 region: CSVEDRLATDTQYF. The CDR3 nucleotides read TGCAGCGTTGAAGATCGGCTAGCGACAGATACGCAGTATTTT.

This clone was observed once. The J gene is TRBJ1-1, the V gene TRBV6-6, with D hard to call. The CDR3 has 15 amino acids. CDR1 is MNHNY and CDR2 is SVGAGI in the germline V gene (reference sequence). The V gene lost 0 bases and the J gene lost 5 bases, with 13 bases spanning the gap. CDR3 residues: CASSYSAGKLTEAFF. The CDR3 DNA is TGTGCCAGCAGTTACTCGGCGGGGAAGTTGACTGAAGCTTTCTTT.

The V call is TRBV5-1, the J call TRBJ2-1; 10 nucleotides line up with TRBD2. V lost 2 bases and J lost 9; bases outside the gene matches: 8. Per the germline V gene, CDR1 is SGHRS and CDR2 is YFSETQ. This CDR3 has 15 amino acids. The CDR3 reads CASSFDGSSGSEQFF. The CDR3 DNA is TGCGCCAGCAGCTTTGACGGGTCTAGCGGGAGTGAGCAGTTCTTC.

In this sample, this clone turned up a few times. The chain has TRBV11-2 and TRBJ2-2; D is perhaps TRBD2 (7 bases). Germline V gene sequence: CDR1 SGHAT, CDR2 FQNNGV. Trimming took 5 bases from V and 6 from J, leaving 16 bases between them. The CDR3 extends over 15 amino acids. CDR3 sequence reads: CASSLRGAVAGELFF. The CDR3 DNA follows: TGTGCCAGCAGCCTACGGGGGGCTGTGGCCGGGGAGCTGTTTTTT.

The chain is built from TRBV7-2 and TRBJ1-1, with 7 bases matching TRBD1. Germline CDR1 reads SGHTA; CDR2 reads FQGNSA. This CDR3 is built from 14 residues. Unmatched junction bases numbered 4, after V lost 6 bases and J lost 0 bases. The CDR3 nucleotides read TGTGCCAGCAGGTTACAGGGGCTGAACACTGAAGCTTTCTTT. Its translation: CASRLQGLNTEAFF. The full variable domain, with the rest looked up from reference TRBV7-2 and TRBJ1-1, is GAGVSQSPSNKVTEKGKDVELRCDPISGHTALYWYRQSLGQGLEFLIYFQGNSAPDKSGLPSDRFSAERTGGSVSTLTIQRTQQEDSAVYLCASRLQGLNTEAFFGQGTRLTVV.

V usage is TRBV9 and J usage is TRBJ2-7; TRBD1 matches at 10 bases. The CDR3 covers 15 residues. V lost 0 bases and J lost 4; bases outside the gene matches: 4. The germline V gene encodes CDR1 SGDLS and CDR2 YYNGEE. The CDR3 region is CASSVGLDRGYEQYF. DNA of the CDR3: TGTGCCAGCAGCGTAGGGTTGGACAGGGGGTACGAGCAGTACTTC.

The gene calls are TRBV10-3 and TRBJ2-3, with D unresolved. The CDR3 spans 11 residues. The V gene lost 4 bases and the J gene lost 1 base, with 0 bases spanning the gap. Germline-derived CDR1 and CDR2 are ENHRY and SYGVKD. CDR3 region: CAISGTDTQYF. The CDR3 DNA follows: TGTGCCATCAGTGGCACAGATACGCAGTATTTT.

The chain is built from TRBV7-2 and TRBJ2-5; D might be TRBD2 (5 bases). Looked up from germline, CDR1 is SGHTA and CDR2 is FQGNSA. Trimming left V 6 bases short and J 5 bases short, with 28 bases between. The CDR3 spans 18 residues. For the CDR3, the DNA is TGTGCCAGCAGGAGGGTCGGTACCGTGGGTAATAATCGGGAGACCCAGTACTTC. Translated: CASRRVGTVGNNRETQYF.

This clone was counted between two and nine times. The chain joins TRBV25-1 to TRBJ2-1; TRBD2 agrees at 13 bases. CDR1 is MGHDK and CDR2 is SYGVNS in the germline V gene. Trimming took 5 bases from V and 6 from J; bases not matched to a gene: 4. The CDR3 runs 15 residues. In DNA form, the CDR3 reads TGTGCCAGCAGTACGACTAGCGGGAGGCTCAATGAGCAGTTCTTC. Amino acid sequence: CASSTTSGRLNEQFF.

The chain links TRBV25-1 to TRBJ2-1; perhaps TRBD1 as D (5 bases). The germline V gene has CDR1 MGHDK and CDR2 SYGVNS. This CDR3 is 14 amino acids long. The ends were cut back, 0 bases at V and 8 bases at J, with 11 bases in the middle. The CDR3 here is CASSEYQGRDEQFF. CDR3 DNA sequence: TGTGCCAGCAGTGAATATCAGGGTCGCGATGAGCAGTTCTTC. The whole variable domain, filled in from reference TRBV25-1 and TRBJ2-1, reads EADIYQTPRYLVIGTGKKITLECSQTMGHDKMYWYQQDPGMELHLIHYSYGVNSTEKGDLSSESTVSRIRTEHFPLTLESARPSHTSQYLCASSEYQGRDEQFFGPGTRLTVL.

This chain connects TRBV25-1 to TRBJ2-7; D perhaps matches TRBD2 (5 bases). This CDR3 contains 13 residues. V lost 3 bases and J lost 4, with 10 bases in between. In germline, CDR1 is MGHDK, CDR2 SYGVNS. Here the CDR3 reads CASSDRGYYEQYF. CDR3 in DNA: TGTGCCAGCAGTGATCGAGGGTATTACGAGCAGTACTTC.